Listed here are 22 T cell receptor beta chains from one sample, sequenced in a study of OX40 agonist ivuxolimab in advanced cancers. Produced via immunoSEQ multiplex PCR; TCRdb's table is partial and in-frame only. The sample holds 70,000 or so clones, 65% to 85% seen once. Sequencing used CD4+ or CD8+ T cells sorted from blood, obtained in a trial of the OX40 agonist ivuxolimab. The receptors stem from an adult with an advanced solid tumor such as melanoma, head and neck, liver or kidney cancer.

The rearrangement links TRBV28 to TRBJ1-2; a weak D match, TRBD1 (5 bases). The V gene's germline CDR1 is MDHEN and CDR2 SYDVKM. Trimming took 3 bases from V and 7 from J, leaving 21 bases between them. CDR3 length equals 16 residues. The CDR3 bases are TGTGCCAGCAGTTTTTCTGGGGCGGAAGGCTTGAGTGGCTACACCTTC. It translates to CASSFSGAEGLSGYTF.

This clone was detected a few times. The chain couples TRBV20-1 to TRBJ1-2; no clear D. CDR3 length: 10 amino acids. Germline V gene data show CDR1 as DFQATT and CDR2 as SNEGSKA (reference sequence). Trimming removed 2 bases at V and 6 bases at J, with 4 bases between. The CDR3 coding sequence is TGCAGTGCTAGACCGGATGGCTACACCTTC. Its translation: CSARPDGYTF.

The chain links TRBV5-1 to TRBJ1-5; D is perhaps TRBD1 (5 bases). Between the trimmed V and J ends, which lost 0 bases and 3 bases, there was a span of 13 bases. There are 16 residues in the CDR3. The germline gives CDR1 SGHRS, CDR2 YFSETQ. This CDR3 reads CASSLGPRDANQPQHF. CDR3 nucleotides: TGCGCCAGCAGCTTGGGGCCCCGGGACGCCAATCAGCCCCAGCATTTT.

This rearrangement joins TRBV23-1 to TRBJ2-4; weak D call: TRBD1 (6 bases). TRBV23-1 has ORF status, its function being uncertain. Trimming took off 5 bases at V and 4 bases at J, with 9 bases between the two ends. This CDR3 spans 13 amino acids. CDR3 in DNA: TGCGCCAGCAGTATCACAGGGAAAAACATTCAGTACTTC. Protein: CASSITGKNIQYF.

With regard to this clone: An end of the junction does not agree with germline; a read error may underlie this. The V and J genes are TRBV28 and TRBJ2-7, with D unresolved. Looked up from germline, CDR1 is MDHEN and CDR2 is SYDVKM. The CDR3 contains 12 residues. Here the CDR3 reads CASSLMAYGPVF. The CDR3 DNA follows: TGTGCCAGCAGCTTAATGGCGTACGGGCCAGTCTTC.

The genes are TRBV19 and TRBJ1-2, with 7 bases matching TRBD1. Germline CDR1 LNHDA, CDR2 SQIVND (reference sequence). This CDR3 is 14 amino acids long. Unmatched junction bases numbered 7, after V lost 5 bases and J lost 4 bases. The CDR3 loop reads CASSPPGQTYGYTF. DNA of the CDR3: TGTGCCAGTAGTCCTCCGGGACAGACCTATGGCTACACCTTC.

The J gene is TRBJ1-2, the V gene TRBV2; 12 bases agree with TRBD1. V shed 6 bases and J 8 bases; nucleotides not matched to a gene: 7. This CDR3 is 14 amino acids long. The germline V gene has CDR1 SNHLY and CDR2 FYNNEI. CDR3 DNA: TGTGCCAGCAGCACGGGACAGGGGGCCTGGGGCTACACCTTC. This translates into CASSTGQGAWGYTF.

This sequence joins TRBV2 and TRBJ1-2; D call uncertain. V dropped 5 bases and J dropped 4 bases, with 11 bases sitting between them. The CDR3 runs 13 residues. The germline V gene has CDR1 SNHLY and CDR2 FYNNEI. The CDR3 DNA is TGTGCCAGCAGTAGGGATCGGGGCTATGGCTACACCTTC. It specifies CASSRDRGYGYTF.

The CDR3 DNA reads TGTGCCATCAGTGAATCAGGGAGGACAGGCTATGGCTACACCTTC. Amino acids: CAISESGRTGYGYTF. The chain recombines TRBV10-3 with TRBJ1-2; 7 bases match TRBD1. The CDR3 has 15 amino acids. V was clipped by 3 bases and J by 4 bases; unmatched bases: 8. Germline CDR1 ENHRY, CDR2 SYGVKD.

This clone was observed a single time. This sequence joins TRBV19 and TRBJ2-1, with D unclear. Deletions cut 3 bases from V and 4 bases from J, with 4 bases between. Germline V gene data show CDR1 as LNHDA and CDR2 as SQIVND (reference sequence). The CDR3 sequence is 12 residues long. The CDR3 reads CASSIFYNEQFF. DNA for the CDR3: TGTGCCAGTAGTATCTTTTACAATGAGCAGTTCTTC.

This clone was detected once. The genes are TRBV6-6 and TRBJ1-1; 10 positions match TRBD1. The CDR3 runs to 15 residues. Looked up from germline, CDR1 is MNHNY and CDR2 is SVGAGI (reference sequence). V gave up 5 bases and J gave up 0 bases; unmatched junction bases: 3. DNA of the CDR3: TGTGCCAGCAGTCACGGACAGGGGGTGAACACTGAAGCTTTCTTT. The encoded protein is CASSHGQGVNTEAFF.

This rearrangement joins TRBV29-1 to TRBJ1-3; the D is unclear. V shed 0 bases and J shed 1 base, with 4 bases lying between them. Per the germline V gene, CDR1 is SQVTM and CDR2 is ANQGSEA. This CDR3 has 13 amino acids. The CDR3 sequence: CSVEETSGNTIYF. The CDR3 coding sequence is TGCAGCGTTGAAGAGACATCTGGAAACACCATATATTTT.

The V and J genes are TRBV2 and TRBJ1-1, with a tentative D call TRBD1 (6 bases). Trimming removed 2 bases at V and 0 bases at J, with 10 bases between. The CDR3 is made up of 15 amino acids. CDR1 SNHLY and CDR2 FYNNEI come from the germline V gene. The CDR3 DNA reads TGTGCCAGCAGTGAATGGGCAGGGGTGAACACTGAAGCTTTCTTT. Its translation is CASSEWAGVNTEAFF.

Turning to this clone: At the DNA level, this CDR3 is encoded by other sequences in the same sample as well. The chain is built from TRBV19 and TRBJ2-1; TRBD1 agrees at 8 bases. V lost 5 bases, J lost 4 bases, and 4 bases stayed unmatched. The germline V gene has CDR1 LNHDA and CDR2 SQIVND (reference sequence). CDR3 length: 14 amino acids. CDR3 residues: CASSSRQGYNEQFF. Here the CDR3 DNA reads TGTGCCAGTAGTTCGCGACAGGGGTACAATGAGCAGTTCTTC.

This clone was seen just once. The chain recombines TRBV5-1 with TRBJ2-5, with D possibly being TRBD2 (6 bases). This CDR3 region has 13 residues. V was trimmed by 3 bases and J by 3 bases, leaving 9 bases between them. The germline V gene has CDR1 SGHRS and CDR2 YFSETQ. Here the CDR3 DNA reads TGCGCCAGCAGCTGGAGACTAGAAGAGACCCAGTACTTC. Amino acids: CASSWRLEETQYF.

This clone was observed once. The chain employs TRBV15 and TRBJ1-6; the match to TRBD1 covers 7 bases. Germline V gene sequence: CDR1 LNHNV, CDR2 YYDKDF (reference sequence). This CDR3 spans 17 amino acids. V shed 4 bases and J 0 bases; nucleotides not matched to a gene: 6. As DNA, the CDR3 is TGTGCCACCAGCACTCGACAGGGTAGCTCCTATAATTCACCCCTCCACTTT. This codes for CATSTRQGSSYNSPLHF.

The chain recombines TRBV6-5 with TRBJ2-7; the match to TRBD1 covers 7 bases. The germline gives CDR1 MNHEY, CDR2 SVGAGI. J was trimmed by 0 bases and V by 2 bases; bases with no gene match: 4. This CDR3 has 15 residues. Written as DNA, the CDR3 is TGTGCCAGCAGTTACCTTCGGACAGGCTCCTACGAGCAGTACTTC. It codes for CASSYLRTGSYEQYF.

The genes are TRBV7-6 and TRBJ1-4, with 7 bases fitting TRBD1. The V gene's germline CDR1 is SGHVS and CDR2 FNYEAQ. Unmatched junction bases numbered 8, after V lost 5 bases and J lost 5 bases. This CDR3 region has 15 residues. The CDR3 DNA is TGTGCCAGCAGCGAAAACAGGGGAGGGAATGAAAAACTGTTTTTT. It encodes CASSENRGGNEKLFF. The full variable domain, completed using reference TRBV7-6 and TRBJ1-4, is GAGVSQSPRYKVTKRGQDVALRCDPISGHVSLYWYRQALGQGPEFLTYFNYEAQQDKSGLPNDRFSAERPEGSISTLTIQRTEQRDSAMYRCASSENRGGNEKLFFGSGTQLSVL.

The chain recombines TRBV18 with TRBJ1-6, with 9 positions matching TRBD1. CDR3 length: 15 residues. V shed 4 bases and J 14 bases; nucleotides not matched to a gene: 12. Germline loops: CDR1 KGHSH, CDR2 LQKENI. The CDR3 loop reads CASSLDEGTGRTLHF. The CDR3 nucleotides are TGTGCCAGCTCACTTGACGAAGGGACAGGGAGGACCCTCCACTTT.

The chain uses TRBV27 and TRBJ2-1; no clear D gene. The CDR3 runs 12 residues. Germline CDR1 MNHEY, CDR2 SMNVEV (reference sequence). V shed 11 bases and J shed 7 bases, with 15 bases lying between them. The CDR3 sequence: CASRSYQNEQFF. The CDR3 DNA follows: TGTGCCTCAAGGTCCTATCAGAATGAGCAGTTCTTC.

The rearrangement links TRBV28 to TRBJ2-7; the D gene is possibly TRBD2 (5 bases). Trimming shortened V by 10 bases and J by 7 bases, and 17 bases separated the two germline ends. CDR1 is MDHEN and CDR2 is SYDVKM in the germline V gene. This CDR3 has 12 amino acids. CDR3 bases: TGTGCCACGCGCCGGGGATGGGAGGAGCAGTACTTC. Protein product: CATRRGWEEQYF.

The rearrangement joins TRBV5-1 to TRBJ1-1, with 9 bases aligning to TRBD1. The CDR3 has 14 amino acids. V shed 3 bases and J 4 bases; nucleotides not matched to a gene: 4. Per germline, CDR1 SGHRS and CDR2 YFSETQ. CDR3 in amino acids: CASSYRQGVTEAFF. In nucleotides, the CDR3 is TGCGCCAGCAGCTACAGACAGGGGGTCACTGAAGCTTTCTTT.